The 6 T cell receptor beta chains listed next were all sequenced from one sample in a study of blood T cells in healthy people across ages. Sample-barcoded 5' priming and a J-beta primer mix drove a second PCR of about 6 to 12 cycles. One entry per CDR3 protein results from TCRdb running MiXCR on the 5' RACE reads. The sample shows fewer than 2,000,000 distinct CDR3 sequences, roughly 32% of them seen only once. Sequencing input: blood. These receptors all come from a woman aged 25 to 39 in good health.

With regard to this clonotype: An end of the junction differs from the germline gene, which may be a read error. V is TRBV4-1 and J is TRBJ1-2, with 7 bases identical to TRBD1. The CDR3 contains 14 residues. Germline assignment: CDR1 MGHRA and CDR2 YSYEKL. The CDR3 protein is CASSPDRANYGHTF. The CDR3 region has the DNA TGCGCCAGCAGCCCCGACAGGGCTAACTATGGCCACACCTTC.

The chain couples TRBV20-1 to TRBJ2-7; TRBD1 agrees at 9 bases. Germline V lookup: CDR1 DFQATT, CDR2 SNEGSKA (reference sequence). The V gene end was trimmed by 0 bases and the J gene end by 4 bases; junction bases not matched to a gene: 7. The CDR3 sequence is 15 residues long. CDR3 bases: TGCAGTGCTAGAGATTTGAGGACAGGGGAATACGAGCAGTACTTC. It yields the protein CSARDLRTGEYEQYF.

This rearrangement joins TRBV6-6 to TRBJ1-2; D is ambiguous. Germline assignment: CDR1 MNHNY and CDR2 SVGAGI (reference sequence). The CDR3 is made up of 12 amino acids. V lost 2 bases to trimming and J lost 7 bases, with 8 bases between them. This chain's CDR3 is CASSYVGPGYTF. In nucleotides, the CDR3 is TGTGCCAGCAGTTACGTTGGGCCTGGCTACACCTTC.

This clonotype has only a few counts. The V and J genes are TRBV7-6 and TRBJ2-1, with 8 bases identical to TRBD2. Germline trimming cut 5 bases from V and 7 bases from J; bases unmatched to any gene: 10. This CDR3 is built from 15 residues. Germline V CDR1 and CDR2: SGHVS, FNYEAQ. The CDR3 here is CASSPPRSGGNEQFF. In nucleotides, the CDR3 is TGTGCCAGCAGCCCCCCCCGTTCGGGAGGGAATGAGCAGTTCTTC. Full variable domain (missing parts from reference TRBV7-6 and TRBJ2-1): GAGVSQSPRYKVTKRGQDVALRCDPISGHVSLYWYRQALGQGPEFLTYFNYEAQQDKSGLPNDRFSAERPEGSISTLTIQRTEQRDSAMYRCASSPPRSGGNEQFFGPGTRLTVL.

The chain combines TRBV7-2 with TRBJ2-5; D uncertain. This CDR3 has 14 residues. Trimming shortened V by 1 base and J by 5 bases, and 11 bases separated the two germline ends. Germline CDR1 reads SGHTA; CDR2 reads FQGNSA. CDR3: CASSLVLGKETQYF. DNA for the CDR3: TGTGCCAGCAGCTTAGTTCTGGGGAAGGAGACCCAGTACTTC.

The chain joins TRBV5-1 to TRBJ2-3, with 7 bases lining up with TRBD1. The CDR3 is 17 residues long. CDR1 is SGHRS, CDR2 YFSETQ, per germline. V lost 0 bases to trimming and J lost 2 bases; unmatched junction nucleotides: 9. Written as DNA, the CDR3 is TGCGCCAGCAGCTTGGAGGGGGCGACCCCCCCCACAGATACGCAGTATTTT. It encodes CASSLEGATPPTDTQYF.